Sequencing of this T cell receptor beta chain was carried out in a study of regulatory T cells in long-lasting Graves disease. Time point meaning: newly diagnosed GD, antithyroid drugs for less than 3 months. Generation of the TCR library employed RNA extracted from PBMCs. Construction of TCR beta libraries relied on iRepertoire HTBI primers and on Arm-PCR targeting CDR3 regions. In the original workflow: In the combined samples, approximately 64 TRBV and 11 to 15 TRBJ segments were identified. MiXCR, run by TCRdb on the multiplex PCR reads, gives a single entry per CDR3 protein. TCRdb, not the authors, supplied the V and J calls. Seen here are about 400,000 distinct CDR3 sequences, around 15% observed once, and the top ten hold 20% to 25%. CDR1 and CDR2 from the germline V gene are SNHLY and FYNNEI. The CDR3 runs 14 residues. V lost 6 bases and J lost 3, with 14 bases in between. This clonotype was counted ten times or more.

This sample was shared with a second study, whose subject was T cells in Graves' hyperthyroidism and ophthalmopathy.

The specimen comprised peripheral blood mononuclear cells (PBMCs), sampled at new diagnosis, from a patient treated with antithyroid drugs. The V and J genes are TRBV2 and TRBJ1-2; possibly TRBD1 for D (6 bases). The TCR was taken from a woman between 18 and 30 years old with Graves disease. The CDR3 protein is CASSAGEGYYGYTF. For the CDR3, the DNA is TGTGCCAGCAGCGCAGGGGAAGGTTACTATGGCTACACCTTC.